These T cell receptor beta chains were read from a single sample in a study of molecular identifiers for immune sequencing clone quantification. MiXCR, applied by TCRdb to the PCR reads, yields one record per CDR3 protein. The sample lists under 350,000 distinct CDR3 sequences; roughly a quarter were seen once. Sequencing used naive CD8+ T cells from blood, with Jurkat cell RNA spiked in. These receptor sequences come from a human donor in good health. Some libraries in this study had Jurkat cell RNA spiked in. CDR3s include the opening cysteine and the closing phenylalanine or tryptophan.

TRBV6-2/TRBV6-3 CASRPASLTGALEKLFF
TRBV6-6 CARSYSGGDEQSF
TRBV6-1 CASSPVSANTDTQYF
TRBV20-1 CSATFRAGAGEQYF
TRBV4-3 CASSPSVGAPYEQYF
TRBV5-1 CASSFRGRTDTQYF
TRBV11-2 CASSLDLWDRNTEAFF
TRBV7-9 CASSSLGTGGTYEQYF
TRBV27 CASSARSTDTQYF
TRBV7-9 CASGKPQGVDYGYTF